The 27 T cell receptor beta chains given below trace back to one sample, sequenced in a study of T cell changes during pregnancy in multiple sclerosis. Only in-frame clones appear in the TCRdb table, and some are missing; sequencing was by immunoSEQ multiplex PCR. The sample lists 40,000 to 45,000 clones, roughly nine tenths occurring once. The sequenced sample was CD4+ T cells from peripheral blood mononuclear cells, obtained after pregnancy. These receptors were collected from a female donor with multiple sclerosis, enrolled in a pregnancy study.

V is TRBV5-4 and J is TRBJ1-1; TRBD1 aligns across 7 bases. The CDR3 is 12 residues long. Germline CDR1 and CDR2: SGHNT and YYREEE (reference sequence). V lost 3 bases and J lost 13; bases outside the gene matches: 9. CDR3 protein: CASSWDRISGFF. The DNA of the CDR3 is TGTGCCAGCAGCTGGGACAGAATAAGTGGTTTCTTT.

This chain links TRBV5-4 with TRBJ1-1, with D maybe TRBD1 (5 bases). Germline-derived CDR1 and CDR2 are SGHNT and YYREEE (reference sequence). This CDR3 has 18 amino acids. V gave up 3 bases and J gave up 1 base, with 22 bases separating them. This CDR3 reads CASSSEPDTQGGNTEAFF. The CDR3 DNA is TGTGCCAGCAGCTCGGAGCCGGACACCCAGGGAGGGAACACTGAAGCTTTCTTT.

The chain has TRBV5-4 and TRBJ1-2; 8 bases map to TRBD1. J was trimmed by 7 bases and V by 4 bases; bases with no gene match: 9. Looked up from germline, CDR1 is SGHNT and CDR2 is YYREEE (reference sequence). The CDR3 loop spans 14 amino acids. The CDR3 DNA sequence: TGTGCCAGCAGCCCGCAACAGGGGGATGGTGGCTACACCTTC. This codes for CASSPQQGDGGYTF.

J is TRBJ1-5 and V is TRBV5-3, with no clear D. TRBV5-3 is an open reading frame whose function is uncertain. Trimming stripped 4 bases from V and 0 bases from J, with 8 bases between. The CDR3 totals 14 residues. The CDR3 here is CARSLAGSNQPQHF. CDR3 nucleotide sequence: TGTGCCAGAAGCCTCGCCGGTAGCAATCAGCCCCAGCATTTT.

This chain uses TRBV5-1 with TRBJ2-4; TRBD1 agrees at 9 bases. CDR3 length: 15 residues. The trim removed 0 bases at V and 9 bases at J, leaving 7 bases unmatched. Germline V CDR1 and CDR2: SGHRS, YFSETQ. The CDR3 sequence: CASSLEGQGRTIQYF. CDR3 nucleotides: TGCGCCAGCAGCTTGGAAGGACAGGGGAGGACCATTCAGTACTTC. Complete variable domain (other parts from reference TRBV5-1 and TRBJ2-4): KAGVTQTPRYLIKTRGQQVTLSCSPISGHRSVSWYQQTPGQGLQFLFEYFSETQRNKGNFPGRFSGRQFSNSRSEMNVSTLELGDSALYLCASSLEGQGRTIQYFGAGTRLSVL.

The rearrangement links TRBV4-1 to TRBJ1-4; 9 nucleotides align to TRBD1. Germline V gives CDR1 MGHRA, CDR2 YSYEKL. Unmatched junction bases numbered 5, after V lost 1 base and J lost 5 bases. CDR3 length: 16 amino acids. The CDR3 loop reads CASSQVSTGGNEKLFF. DNA for the CDR3: TGCGCCAGCAGCCAAGTGTCGACAGGGGGGAATGAAAAACTGTTTTTT.

The chain is built from TRBV11-2 and TRBJ2-7, with D perhaps TRBD1 (5 bases). The CDR3 is 14 amino acids. Deletions cut 5 bases from V and 4 bases from J, with 15 bases between. Germline V CDR1 and CDR2: SGHAT, FQNNGV. The CDR3 nucleotides are TGTGCCAGCAGCCTACAGACAGAGAATTACGAGCAGTACTTC. It translates to CASSLQTENYEQYF.

This clone has a handful of counts. The chain is built from TRBV16 and TRBJ2-1; possibly TRBD2 for D (6 bases). V shed 8 bases and J shed 13 bases, with 18 bases lying between them. Germline values: CDR1 KGHSY, CDR2 FQNENV. The CDR3 length is 12 residues. CDR3 region: CASCVGTPLQFF. The DNA of the CDR3 is TGTGCCAGCTGTGTGGGGACTCCCCTTCAGTTCTTC.

The V and J genes are TRBV5-1 and TRBJ2-7; 8 bases map to TRBD2. The length of the CDR3 is 15 residues. Losses at the gene ends were 3 bases for V and 4 bases for J; bases not matched to a gene: 9. The germline V gene encodes CDR1 SGHRS and CDR2 YFSETQ. The CDR3 spells CASSYGAGEKYEQYF. The DNA for the CDR3 is TGCGCCAGCAGCTACGGAGCGGGGGAGAAATACGAGCAGTACTTC.

The chain employs TRBV10-2 and TRBJ1-2; the D gene is possibly TRBD1 (5 bases). Germline loops: CDR1 WSHSY, CDR2 SAAADI. The CDR3 is made up of 15 amino acids. Between the trimmed V and J ends, which lost 0 bases and 4 bases, there was a span of 12 bases. Here the CDR3 reads CASSESIGRVYGYTF. CDR3 in DNA: TGCGCCAGCAGTGAGTCTATCGGCAGGGTCTATGGCTACACCTTC.

The rearrangement links TRBV18 to TRBJ2-7; D unresolved. The V end lost 2 bases, the J end lost 4 bases, and 6 bases lay between the germline ends. The CDR3 loop spans 12 amino acids. In germline, CDR1 is KGHSH, CDR2 LQKENI. CDR3 sequence reads: CASSPSMYEQYF. In nucleotides, the CDR3 is TGTGCCAGCTCACCATCCATGTACGAGCAGTACTTC.

On this clone: Sequence at one end of the junction differs from germline and may be a read error. The same CDR3 can be traced to other DNA sequences in this sample. The chain is built from TRBV4-3 and TRBJ1-2; D not certain. Germline V lookup: CDR1 LGHNA, CDR2 YSLEER. The CDR3 has 17 amino acids. For the CDR3, the DNA is TGCGCCAGTAGCCAAGTTCCTTCGGGGTACAATCTCTATGGCTACACCTTC. This encodes CASSQVPSGYNLYGYTF.

The chain combines TRBV7-2 with TRBJ1-2; the D gene is possibly TRBD1 (5 bases). In germline, CDR1 is SGHTA, CDR2 FQGNSA. The CDR3 is 14 amino acids. Trimming cost V 5 bases and J 5 bases, with 15 bases left between them. CDR3 protein: CASSLWGALYGYTF. The CDR3 DNA is TGTGCCAGCAGCCTGTGGGGCGCCCTATATGGCTACACCTTC.

This chain connects TRBV28 to TRBJ1-4; D is undetermined. Deletions cut 5 bases from V and 0 bases from J, with 19 bases between. The CDR3 length is 18 residues. Looked up from germline, CDR1 is MDHEN and CDR2 is SYDVKM. Here the CDR3 DNA reads TGTGCCAGCAGTCTTTTTACAGAAGGGAGTACAACTAATGAAAAACTGTTTTTT. This codes for CASSLFTEGSTTNEKLFF.

In this sample, this clone turned up a few times. The rearrangement uses TRBV7-2 and TRBJ2-2; 9 positions agree with TRBD2. In germline, CDR1 is SGHTA, CDR2 FQGNSA. V shed 3 bases and J 7 bases; nucleotides not matched to a gene: 0. This CDR3 contains 13 residues. CDR3 sequence reads: CASSFSGGGELFF. The CDR3 DNA reads TGTGCCAGCAGCTTTAGCGGGGGCGGGGAGCTGTTTTTT.

The chain uses TRBV5-1 and TRBJ1-1; the match to TRBD1 covers 7 bases. V gave up 2 bases and J gave up 1 base; unmatched junction bases: 2. The CDR3 extends over 14 amino acids. Germline CDR1 is SGHRS and CDR2 is YFSETQ. In DNA form, the CDR3 reads TGCGCCAGCAGCTTTTACAGGGGGAACACTGAAGCTTTCTTT. Translating it yields CASSFYRGNTEAFF.

The CDR3 sequence is CASSLGGWDIQYF. CDR3 bases: TGTGCCAGCAGCCTCGGGGGGTGGGACATTCAGTACTTC. The chain has TRBV5-6 and TRBJ2-4, with TRBD2 matching 7 bases. The CDR3 length is 13 residues. Losses at the gene ends were 4 bases for V and 8 bases for J; bases not matched to a gene: 6. In germline, CDR1 is SGHDT, CDR2 YYEEEE.

J is TRBJ1-2 and V is TRBV27; TRBD1 matches at 9 bases. This CDR3 comprises 13 residues. The V segment lost 3 bases and the J segment 8 bases; nucleotides outside the gene matches: 4. Germline V gene data show CDR1 as MNHEY and CDR2 as SMNVEV (reference sequence). CDR3 sequence (DNA): TGTGCCAGCAGTTTTACAGGGGGCGGCGGCTACACCTTC. Its protein is CASSFTGGGGYTF.

This clone was found a few times. The chain employs TRBV10-3 and TRBJ1-1, with D perhaps TRBD1 (5 bases). The CDR3 runs to 12 residues. Looked up from germline, CDR1 is ENHRY and CDR2 is SYGVKD. V dropped 4 bases and J dropped 7 bases, with 10 bases sitting between them. Written as DNA, the CDR3 is TGTGCCATCAGTGCAGGGCTTGGTGAAGCTTTCTTT. This gives the protein CAISAGLGEAFF.

V and J are TRBV7-8 and TRBJ1-5, with TRBD1 matching 7 bases. Germline V gives CDR1 SGHVS, CDR2 FQNEAQ. The CDR3 totals 15 residues. V dropped 1 base and J dropped 6; count of bases not matched to a gene: 6. CDR3 amino acids: CASSLVAGGFQPQHF. The CDR3 nucleotides are TGTGCCAGCAGCTTAGTGGCAGGGGGATTTCAGCCCCAGCATTTT.

The genes are TRBV6-5 and TRBJ2-5, with a weak D call TRBD1 (6 bases). This CDR3 spans 14 amino acids. Per the germline V gene, CDR1 is MNHEY and CDR2 is SVGAGI. Deletions cut 0 bases from V and 5 bases from J, with 10 bases between. CDR3 residues: CASSYSLGAETQYF. CDR3 in DNA: TGTGCCAGCAGTTACTCGCTGGGGGCGGAGACCCAGTACTTC.

The CDR3 loop reads CATQRDTSNTGELFF. The CDR3 DNA reads as TGTGCCACACAACGGGACACCTCGAACACCGGGGAGCTGTTTTTT. The genes are TRBV2 and TRBJ2-2, with a tentative D call TRBD1 (6 bases). There are 15 residues in the CDR3. V lost 10 bases to trimming and J lost 0 bases, with 15 bases between them. Germline lookup yields CDR1 SNHLY and CDR2 FYNNEI.

The chain combines TRBV30 with TRBJ2-2, with D perhaps matching TRBD2 (6 bases). The CDR3 consists of 15 residues. Germline CDR1 and CDR2: GTSNPN and SVGIG (reference sequence). Trimming left V 0 bases short and J 3 bases short, with 11 bases between. The CDR3, as DNA: TGTGCCTGGAGTGTAAAGGAGGGGTACACCGGGGAGCTGTTTTTT. Translation gives CAWSVKEGYTGELFF.

This clone was counted only a few times. The rearrangement joins TRBV12-5 to TRBJ2-5, with D maybe TRBD2 (5 bases). V was shortened by 0 bases and J by 5 bases, with 13 bases between the two germline ends. CDR1 and CDR2 (germline): LGHNT, FRNRAP. CDR3 length: 15 residues. CDR3 coding DNA: TGTGCTAGTGGTTTGGTACGGACTCCGGGGGAGACCCAGTACTTC. Encoded protein: CASGLVRTPGETQYF.

V is TRBV9 and J is TRBJ2-7, with D uncertain. The CDR3 contains 15 residues. Germline-derived CDR1 and CDR2 are SGDLS and YYNGEE. V was cut by 4 bases and J by 2 bases, with 16 bases left in between. The CDR3: CASSQRDTKTYEQYF. Here the CDR3 DNA reads TGTGCCAGCAGCCAGAGAGACACCAAAACCTACGAGCAGTACTTC.

This chain joins TRBV10-3 and TRBJ2-3; 11 bases fit TRBD2. After removal of 4 bases from V and 3 bases from J, the junction contained 3 bases not matched to a gene. This CDR3 is 15 amino acids long. Per germline, CDR1 ENHRY and CDR2 SYGVKD. The chain's CDR3 is CAISATSGGTDTQYF. CDR3 coding DNA: TGTGCCATCAGTGCCACTAGCGGGGGAACAGATACGCAGTATTTT.

The chain combines TRBV2 with TRBJ1-1, with TRBD1 as a possible D gene (6 bases). This CDR3 has 13 amino acids. V was cut by 8 bases and J by 0 bases, with 10 bases left in between. The V gene's germline CDR1 is SNHLY and CDR2 FYNNEI. CDR3 region: CASSTGLNTEAFF. CDR3 in DNA: TGTGCCAGCTCAACAGGGTTGAACACTGAAGCTTTCTTT.